The 18 T cell receptor beta chains listed next were all sequenced from one sample in a study of blood T cell repertoires in COVID-19. TCRdb's table, derived via immunoSEQ multiplex PCR, lists solely in-frame clones and lacks some. There are 200,000 to 300,000 clones in the sample; about 82% occur only once, and around 12% lies in the top ten. Sequencing was done on a sample of peripheral blood. These receptors originate from a man aged 80 or over with acute or convalescent COVID-19.

This clone was seen just once. This chain connects TRBV18 to TRBJ2-1; 14 bases fit TRBD2. In germline, CDR1 is KGHSH, CDR2 LQKENI. V was pared by 5 bases and J by 2 bases, with 11 bases of the junction left unmatched. CDR3 length: 19 amino acids. The DNA for the CDR3 is TGTGCCAGCTCATCCGATCCGGGACTAGCGGGAGCCCCCTACAATGAGCAGTTCTTC. Its translation is CASSSDPGLAGAPYNEQFF.

The rearrangement uses TRBV10-1 and TRBJ1-6, with 9 positions matching TRBD1. Trimming at V came to 8 bases and at J to 7 bases, leaving 6 bases not matched to a gene. The length of the CDR3 is 14 residues. Germline V CDR1 and CDR2: WNHNN, SYGVQD (reference sequence). The CDR3 bases are TGCGCCAGCTTCCTCGGGACAGGGAATTCACCCCTCCACTTT. Protein sequence: CASFLGTGNSPLHF.

This clone was counted only a few times. The rearrangement joins TRBV18 to TRBJ1-2; D is undetermined. Deletions cut 2 bases from V and 4 bases from J, with 17 bases between. CDR1 and CDR2 (germline): KGHSH, LQKENI. The CDR3 contains 16 residues. The DNA for the CDR3 is TGTGCCAGCTCACCAGGCGACAAATCGATTACCTATGGCTACACCTTC. Its translation is CASSPGDKSITYGYTF.

The rearrangement links TRBV7-2 to TRBJ1-4; D uncertain. V shed 5 bases and J shed 13 bases, with 17 bases lying between them. CDR3 size: 13 residues. Germline V lookup: CDR1 SGHTA, CDR2 FQGNSA. Written as DNA, the CDR3 is TGTGCCAGCAGCCCTAGCCCCCCCACGGGACTGTTTTTT. This gives the protein CASSPSPPTGLFF.

The sample holds one count of this clone. This chain links TRBV5-6 with TRBJ1-1; no clear D. Germline V gene data show CDR1 as SGHDT and CDR2 as YYEEEE. This CDR3 has 14 residues. V was cut by 4 bases and J by 0 bases, with 10 bases left in between. CDR3 sequence: CASSLNWLNTEAFF. The CDR3 nucleotides are TGTGCCAGCAGCCTTAACTGGTTGAACACTGAAGCTTTCTTT.

This clone appeared a few times. The rearrangement links TRBV4-3 to TRBJ1-1; D is uncertain. The CDR3 has 15 residues. Germline values: CDR1 LGHNA, CDR2 YSLEER. The V and J ends lost 3 bases and 1 base respectively, with 12 bases between them. In nucleotides, the CDR3 is TGCGCCAGCAGCCAGGCTCTGGCAGGGAACACTGAAGCTTTCTTT. Translated, it gives CASSQALAGNTEAFF.

CDR3 nucleotides: TGTGCCAGCAGTGCGACGGGGGACAGGGGAGACTATGGCTACACCTTC. Protein product: CASSATGDRGDYGYTF. The chain combines TRBV2 with TRBJ1-2, with TRBD1 matching 10 bases. There are 16 residues in the CDR3. The junction had 8 bases not matched to a gene; V was cut back by 4 bases and J by 3 bases. From germline, CDR1 is SNHLY and CDR2 FYNNEI.

This clone was counted a single time. The chain joins TRBV19 to TRBJ2-1, with D perhaps TRBD1 (5 bases). The CDR3 length is 19 residues. CDR1 and CDR2 from the germline V gene are LNHDA and SQIVND (reference sequence). V shed 1 base and J shed 0 bases, with 19 bases lying between them. The CDR3 DNA follows: TGTGCCAGTAGTATAGCCTTCTTCCGACAGACAAGCTCCTACAATGAGCAGTTCTTC. Protein: CASSIAFFRQTSSYNEQFF. The variable domain in full, completed from reference TRBV19 and TRBJ2-1, reads DGGITQSPKYLFRKEGQNVTLSCEQNLNHDAMYWYRQDPGQGLRLIYYSQIVNDFQKGDIAEGYSVSREKKESFPLTVTSAQKNPTAFYLCASSIAFFRQTSSYNEQFFGPGTRLTVL.

In its sample, this clone was seen a few times. The J gene is TRBJ1-5, the V gene TRBV12-3 or TRBV12-4; TRBD1 matches at 7 bases. The length of the CDR3 is 13 residues. V dropped 4 bases and J dropped 10; count of bases not matched to a gene: 7. For the CDR3, the DNA is TGTGCCAGCAGTTCCGACAGGGTTCGACCCCAGCATTTT. It translates to CASSSDRVRPQHF.

V gene TRBV25-1 combines with J gene TRBJ2-4; perhaps TRBD1 as D (6 bases). CDR3 length: 16 residues. Trimming stripped 2 bases from V and 3 bases from J, with 14 bases between. Germline-derived CDR1 and CDR2 are MGHDK and SYGVNS. This CDR3 is CASSEPQGADKNIQYF. The CDR3 nucleotides read TGTGCCAGCAGTGAACCACAGGGAGCTGACAAAAACATTCAGTACTTC.

The chain is built from TRBV14 and TRBJ2-2, with D hard to call. V lost 0 bases, J lost 6 bases, and 8 bases lay in between. Germline values: CDR1 SGHDN, CDR2 FVKESK. The CDR3 has 14 residues. CDR3 loop: CASSQDEVPGELFF. The CDR3 DNA sequence: TGTGCCAGCAGCCAAGATGAGGTGCCCGGGGAGCTGTTTTTT.

This chain links TRBV11-2 with TRBJ1-3; weak D call: TRBD1 (6 bases). In germline, CDR1 is SGHAT, CDR2 FQNNGV. The CDR3 is 17 residues long. V was shortened by 7 bases and J by 5 bases, with 24 bases between the two germline ends. Written as DNA, the CDR3 is TGTGCCAGCAACCCACCGGGGGGGGCAGCGGGAAGAAACACCATATATTTT. Translation gives CASNPPGGAAGRNTIYF.

The chain joins TRBV28 to TRBJ1-1; 9 bases line up with TRBD1. CDR3 length: 14 residues. Germline V gene sequence: CDR1 MDHEN, CDR2 SYDVKM. Trimming removed 4 bases from V and 2 bases from J; junction bases left unmatched: 2. This CDR3 is CASSSGQGNTEAFF. DNA for the CDR3: TGTGCCAGCAGTTCGGGACAGGGAAACACTGAAGCTTTCTTT.

The rearrangement uses TRBV11-2 and TRBJ1-2; D uncertain. The CDR3 sequence is 11 residues long. Looked up from germline, CDR1 is SGHAT and CDR2 is FQNNGV. V was shortened by 1 base and J by 8 bases, with 5 bases between the two germline ends. The chain's CDR3 is CASSLALGYTF. In nucleotides, the CDR3 is TGTGCCAGCAGCTTAGCGCTAGGCTACACCTTC. The full variable domain, with the rest looked up from reference TRBV11-2 and TRBJ1-2, is EAGVAQSPRYKIIEKRQSVAFWCNPISGHATLYWYQQILGQGPKLLIQFQNNGVVDDSQLPKDRFSAERLKGVDSTLKIQPAKLEDSAVYLCASSLALGYTFGSGTRLTVV.

The chain couples TRBV28 to TRBJ1-4; TRBD1 agrees at 9 bases. The CDR3 has 13 amino acids. Trimming cost V 6 bases and J 5 bases; bases outside gene matches: 1. CDR1 MDHEN and CDR2 SYDVKM come from the germline V gene. The CDR3 spells CASRGTGNEKLFF. In nucleotides, the CDR3 is TGTGCCAGCAGGGGGACAGGGAATGAAAAACTGTTTTTT.

Only one count was recorded for this clone. V gene TRBV28 combines with J gene TRBJ2-7, with no clear D. The ends were cut back, 7 bases at V and 2 bases at J, with 15 bases in the middle. Germline V gene lookup returns CDR1 MDHEN and CDR2 SYDVKM. This CDR3 is 14 amino acids long. CDR3 bases: TGTGCCAGCAAGTCCCAGGTATTCCCCTACGAGCAGTACTTC. Protein: CASKSQVFPYEQYF.

This rearrangement joins TRBV18 to TRBJ2-4; perhaps TRBD1 as D (6 bases). The CDR3 has 20 residues. The germline V gene encodes CDR1 KGHSH and CDR2 LQKENI. V dropped 3 bases and J dropped 0 bases, with 24 bases sitting between them. Here the CDR3 DNA reads TGTGCCAGCTCACCGTCGGTCGGGCACTCTGGACAGCTAGCCAAAAACATTCAGTACTTC. Translating gives CASSPSVGHSGQLAKNIQYF.

The chain carries TRBV28 and TRBJ1-6; TRBD1 matches at 7 bases. V lost 4 bases and J lost 8; bases outside the gene matches: 14. CDR3 size: 17 residues. The germline gives CDR1 MDHEN, CDR2 SYDVKM. The CDR3 bases are TGTGCCAGCAGTTCCCAACCGTCGACAGGGCCGGATTCACCCCTCCACTTT. Its protein product is CASSSQPSTGPDSPLHF.